These T cell receptor beta chains were read from a single sample in a study of metastatic and nonmetastatic thyroid tumors. TCRdb recomputed clones from the PCR reads via MiXCR. This table holds about 19,000 clones, roughly 25% found once. The sequenced material came from blood. The source of these receptors is a male donor with papillary thyroid cancer or a benign thyroid nodule (not recorded which). Some clones in this sample may be carry-over from other donors' samples. The CDR3 runs from the conserved cysteine through the conserved F or W. D genes are given only for firm matches. Only part of the rows carry a size: once, few, many, or a class if the clone is expanded.

>TRBD1|few|TRBJ1-6|TRBV6-1
CASRGTANSPLHF
TGTGCCAGCAGAGGGACAGCCAATTCACCCCTCCACTTT
>TRBD1|few|TRBJ2-7|TRBV12-3/TRBV12-4
CASSRDRTAYEQYF
TGTGCCAGCAGCCGGGACAGGACGGCCTACGAGCAGTACTTC
>-|-|TRBJ2-1|TRBV6-4
CASSDSMADEQFF
TGTGCCAGCAGTGACTCGATGGCAGATGAGCAGTTCTTC
>-|medium-sized|TRBJ1-2|TRBV5-7
CASSLGTAANYGYTF
TGTGCCAGCAGCTTGGGGACAGCAGCTAACTATGGCTACACCTTC
>-|few|TRBJ2-5|TRBV6-1
CAISPGTFEAQYF
TGTGCCATCTCTCCTGGGACTTTCGAAGCCCAGTACTTC
>-|few|TRBJ2-1|TRBV28
CASSVSGQDEQFF
TGTGCCAGCAGTGTGTCGGGACAAGATGAGCAGTTCTTC
>TRBD1|many|TRBJ2-1|TRBV5-1
CASSFRDRGDNEQFF
TGCGCCAGCAGCTTCCGGGACAGGGGGGACAATGAGCAGTTCTTC
>TRBD2|-|TRBJ2-2|TRBV7-2
CASSIPAGGGELFF
TGTGCCAGCAGCATCCCAGCGGGAGGTGGGGAGCTGTTTTTT
>TRBD2|many|TRBJ2-5|TRBV7-8
CASTMTSGRSGETQYF
TGTGCCAGCACCATGACTAGCGGGAGGTCAGGAGAGACCCAGTACTTC
>-|few|TRBJ2-5|TRBV15
CASSSATQSRETQYF
TGTGCCAGCAGCTCCGCTACCCAAAGTCGGGAGACCCAGTACTTC
>-|-|TRBJ2-7|TRBV20-1
CSARDYLGGTGNYEQYF
TGCAGTGCTAGAGATTACCTCGGGGGTACTGGGAACTACGAGCAGTACTTC
>-|medium-sized|TRBJ2-5|TRBV2
CASSATGPGETQYF
TGTGCCAGCAGCGCTACAGGACCCGGGGAGACCCAGTACTTC
>TRBD1|medium-sized|TRBJ2-2|TRBV10-1
CASSEGYRGPTGIEATGELFF
TGCGCCAGCAGTGAGGGATACAGGGGGCCAACTGGCATCGAGGCCACCGGGGAGCTGTTTTTT
>TRBD1|-|TRBJ2-2|TRBV7-3
CASSSGTGVTGELFF
TGTGCCAGCAGTTCCGGGACAGGGGTTACCGGGGAGCTGTTTTTT
>-|-|TRBJ2-1|TRBV12-3/TRBV12-4
CASSPTSYSYNEQFF
TGTGCCAGCAGTCCAACTAGTTACTCCTACAATGAGCAGTTCTTC
>-|few|TRBJ1-1|TRBV12-3/TRBV12-4
CASSKDTPILEAFF
TGTGCCAGCAGTAAAGACACGCCGATCCTCGAAGCTTTCTTT
>-|many|TRBJ2-6|TRBV19
CASSMRPSPTGANVLTF
TGTGCCAGTAGTATGAGGCCCTCTCCCACTGGGGCCAACGTCCTGACTTTC
>TRBD2|medium-sized|TRBJ2-5|TRBV30
CAWNQAGAFQETQYF
TGTGCCTGGAACCAAGCGGGGGCCTTCCAAGAGACCCAGTACTTC
>-|many|TRBJ1-4|TRBV2
CASSEATRAEKLFF
TGTGCCAGCAGTGAAGCGACGCGGGCTGAAAAACTGTTTTTT
>TRBD1|medium-sized|TRBJ2-7|TRBV6-1
CASSLRDRDYEQYF
TGTGCCAGCAGTCTCCGGGACAGGGACTACGAGCAGTACTTC
>TRBD2|medium-sized|TRBJ2-2|TRBV20-1
CSARAGGNTGELFF
TGCAGTGCTAGGGCGGGGGGTAACACCGGGGAGCTGTTTTTT
>TRBD1|medium-sized|TRBJ1-3|TRBV7-2
CASSRDSSGNTIYF
TGTGCCAGCAGCCGGGACAGCTCTGGAAACACCATATATTTT
>TRBD2|-|TRBJ2-1|TRBV11-1
CASSLAGGLVSNEQFF
TGTGCCAGCAGTTTAGCGGGAGGGCTAGTCTCCAATGAGCAGTTCTTC
>TRBD2|many|TRBJ2-5|TRBV19
CASSGRAWETQYF
TGTGCCTCTAGCGGGAGGGCCTGGGAGACCCAGTACTTC
>-|-|TRBJ1-1|TRBV18
CASSPIQGTEAFF
TGTGCCAGCTCACCCATTCAAGGCACTGAAGCTTTCTTT
>-|medium-sized|TRBJ1-6|TRBV6-1
CASSDKGGGSPLHF
TGTGCCAGCAGTGATAAGGGGGGGGGTTCACCCCTCCACTTT
>-|few|TRBJ2-7|TRBV6-5
CASSYSVVDSAEQYF
TGTGCCAGCAGTTACTCGGTGGTCGATTCAGCCGAGCAGTACTTC
>TRBD2|-|TRBJ2-1|TRBV7-8
CASSFKSRLAGNNEQFF
TGTGCCAGCAGCTTTAAATCCCGACTAGCGGGAAACAATGAGCAGTTCTTC
>-|-|TRBJ1-2|TRBV6-1
CASRETGTVNYGYTF
TGTGCCAGCAGAGAAACAGGAACCGTAAACTATGGCTACACCTTC
>TRBD1|-|TRBJ2-1|TRBV12-3/TRBV12-4
CASSLGTGGVEQFF
TGTGCCAGCAGTTTAGGGACAGGGGGCGTTGAGCAGTTCTTC
>-|-|TRBJ2-3|TRBV7-3
CASSLWGSTDAQYF
TGTGCCAGCAGCTTATGGGGATCCACAGATGCGCAGTATTTT
>TRBD1|few|TRBJ2-3|TRBV24-1
CATSDPGTVADTQYF
TGTGCCACCAGTGATCCCGGGACAGTGGCAGATACGCAGTATTTT